The entry below describes one T cell receptor (beta chain). Its antigen is unknown. The assay was immunoSEQ multiplex PCR, and TCRdb's table has in-frame clones only and misses some. Of roughly 28,000 clones listed, around 84% are singletons. The data originate from a study of PD-1 blockade in classical Hodgkin lymphoma. Notes on the study in general: Baseline TCR diversity was reportedly lower in newly diagnosed patients than healthy donors.

Brentuximab vedotin exposure varied among the patients, all of whom had relapsed after autologous stem cell transplantation. Trimming removed 2 bases from V and 1 base from J; junction bases left unmatched: 2. CDR1 is SGHTS, CDR2 YDEGEE, per germline. This CDR3 region has 14 residues. The sequence was obtained from a human donor with classical Hodgkin lymphoma. This specimen was peripheral blood mononuclear cells (PBMCs), taken before the second cycle of nivolumab. The chain joins TRBV5-8 to TRBJ2-5; 7 nucleotides line up with TRBD1. The CDR3 coding sequence is TGTGCCAGCAGCTTCGGACAGGCCCAAGAGACCCAGTACTTC. This codes for CASSFGQAQETQYF.